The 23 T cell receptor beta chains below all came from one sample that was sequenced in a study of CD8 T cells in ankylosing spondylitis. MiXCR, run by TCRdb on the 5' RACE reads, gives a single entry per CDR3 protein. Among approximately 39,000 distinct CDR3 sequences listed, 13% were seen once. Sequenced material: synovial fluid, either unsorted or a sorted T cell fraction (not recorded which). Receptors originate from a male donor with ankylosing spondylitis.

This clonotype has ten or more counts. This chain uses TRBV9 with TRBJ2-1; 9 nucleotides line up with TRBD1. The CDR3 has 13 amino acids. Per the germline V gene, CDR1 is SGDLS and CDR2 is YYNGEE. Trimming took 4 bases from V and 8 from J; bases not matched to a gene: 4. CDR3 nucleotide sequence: TGTGCCAGCAGCACCGGGACAGGGCATGAGCAGTTCTTC. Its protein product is CASSTGTGHEQFF.

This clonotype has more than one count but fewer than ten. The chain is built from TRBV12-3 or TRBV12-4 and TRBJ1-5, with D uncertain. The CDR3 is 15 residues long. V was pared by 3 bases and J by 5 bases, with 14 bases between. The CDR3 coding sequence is TGTGCCAGCAGTTTGTCGGGGAATATCGATCAGCCCCAGCATTTT. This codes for CASSLSGNIDQPQHF.

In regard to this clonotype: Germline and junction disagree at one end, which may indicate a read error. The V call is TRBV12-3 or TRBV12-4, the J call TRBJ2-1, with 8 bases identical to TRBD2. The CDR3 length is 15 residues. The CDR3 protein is CTSSLAGSSYNEQFF. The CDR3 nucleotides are TGTACCAGCAGTTTAGCGGGGAGCTCCTACAATGAGCAGTTCTTC.

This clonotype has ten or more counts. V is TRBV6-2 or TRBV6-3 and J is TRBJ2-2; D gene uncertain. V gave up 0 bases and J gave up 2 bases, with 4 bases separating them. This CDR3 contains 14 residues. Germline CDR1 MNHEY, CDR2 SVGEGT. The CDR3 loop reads CASSYSRNTGELFF. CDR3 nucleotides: TGTGCCAGCAGTTACTCTAGAAACACCGGGGAGCTGTTTTTT.

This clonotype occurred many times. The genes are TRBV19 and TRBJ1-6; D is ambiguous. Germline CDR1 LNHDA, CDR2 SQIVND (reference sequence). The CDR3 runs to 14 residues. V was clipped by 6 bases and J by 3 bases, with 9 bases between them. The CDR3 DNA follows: TGTGCCAGTAGATCTACGTACTATAATTCACCCCTCCACTTT. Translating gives CASRSTYYNSPLHF.

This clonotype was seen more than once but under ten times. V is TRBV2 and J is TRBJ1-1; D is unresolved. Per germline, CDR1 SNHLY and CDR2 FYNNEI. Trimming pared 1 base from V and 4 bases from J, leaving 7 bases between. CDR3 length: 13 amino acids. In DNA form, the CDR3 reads TGTGCCAGCAGTGAAGGGACGGTCACTGAAGCTTTCTTT. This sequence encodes CASSEGTVTEAFF.

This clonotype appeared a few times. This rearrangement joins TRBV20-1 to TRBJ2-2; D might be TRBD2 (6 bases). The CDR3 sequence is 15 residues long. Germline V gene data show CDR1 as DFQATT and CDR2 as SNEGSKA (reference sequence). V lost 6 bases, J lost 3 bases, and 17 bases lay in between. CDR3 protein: CSASRGDFDTGELFF. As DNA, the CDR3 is TGCAGTGCCTCAAGAGGGGACTTTGACACCGGGGAGCTGTTTTTT.

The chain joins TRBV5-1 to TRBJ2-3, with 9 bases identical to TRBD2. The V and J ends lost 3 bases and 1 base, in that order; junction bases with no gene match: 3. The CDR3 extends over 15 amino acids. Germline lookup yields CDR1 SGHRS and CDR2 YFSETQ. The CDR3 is CASSSRTSGTDTQYF. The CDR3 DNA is TGCGCCAGCAGCTCCCGGACTAGCGGCACAGATACGCAGTATTTT.

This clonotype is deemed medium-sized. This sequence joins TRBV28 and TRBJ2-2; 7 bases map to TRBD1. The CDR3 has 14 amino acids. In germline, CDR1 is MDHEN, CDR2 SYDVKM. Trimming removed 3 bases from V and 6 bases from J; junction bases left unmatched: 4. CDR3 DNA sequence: TGTGCCAGCAGTTTCCCTGGACAGGCCGGGGAGCTGTTTTTT. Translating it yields CASSFPGQAGELFF.

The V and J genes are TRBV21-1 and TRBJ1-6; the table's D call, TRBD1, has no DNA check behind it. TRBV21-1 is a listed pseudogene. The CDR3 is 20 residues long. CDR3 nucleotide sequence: TGTGCCAGCATCCAAGGAGGGGTTTTAAGGACCGGGCCCTATAATTCACCCCTCCACTTT. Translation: CASIQGGVLRTGPYNSPLHF.

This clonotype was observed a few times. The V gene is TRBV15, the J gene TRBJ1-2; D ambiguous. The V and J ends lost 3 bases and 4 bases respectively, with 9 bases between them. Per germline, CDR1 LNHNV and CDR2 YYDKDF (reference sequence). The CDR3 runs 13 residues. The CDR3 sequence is CATSRVWSYGYTF. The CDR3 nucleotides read TGTGCCACCAGCAGGGTGTGGAGCTATGGCTACACCTTC. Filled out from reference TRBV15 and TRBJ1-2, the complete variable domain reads DAMVIQNPRYQVTQFGKPVTLSCSQTLNHNVMYWYQQKSSQAPKLLFHYYDKDFNNEADTPDNFQSRRPNTSFCFLDIRSPGLGDTAMYLCATSRVWSYGYTFGSGTRLTVV.

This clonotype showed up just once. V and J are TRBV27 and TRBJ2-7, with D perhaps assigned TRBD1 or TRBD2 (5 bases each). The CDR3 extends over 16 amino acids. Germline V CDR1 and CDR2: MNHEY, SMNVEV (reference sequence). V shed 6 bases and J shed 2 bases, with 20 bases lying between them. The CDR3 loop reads CASRYIGHGDTYEQYF. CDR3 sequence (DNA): TGTGCCAGCAGGTACATCGGACACGGGGATACCTACGAGCAGTACTTC.

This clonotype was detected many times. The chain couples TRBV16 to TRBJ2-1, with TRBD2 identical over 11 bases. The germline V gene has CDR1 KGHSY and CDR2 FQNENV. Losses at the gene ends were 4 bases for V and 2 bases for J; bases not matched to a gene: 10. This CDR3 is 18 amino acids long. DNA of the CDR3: TGTGCCAGCAGCCCACATCACTTAGCGGGAGGGCCCTACAATGAGCAGTTCTTC. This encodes CASSPHHLAGGPYNEQFF. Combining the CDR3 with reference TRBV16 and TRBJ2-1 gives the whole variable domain GEEVAQTPKHLVRGEGQKAKLYCAPIKGHSYVFWYQQVLKNEFKFLISFQNENVFDETGMPKERFSAKCLPNSPCSLEIQATKLEDSAVYFCASSPHHLAGGPYNEQFFGPGTRLTVL.

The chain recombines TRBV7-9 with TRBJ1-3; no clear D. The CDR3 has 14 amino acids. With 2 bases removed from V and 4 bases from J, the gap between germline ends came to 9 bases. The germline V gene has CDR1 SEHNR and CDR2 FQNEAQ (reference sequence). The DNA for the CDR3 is TGTGCCAGCAGCTTACGTCCTGCGGGAAACACCATATATTTT. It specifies CASSLRPAGNTIYF.

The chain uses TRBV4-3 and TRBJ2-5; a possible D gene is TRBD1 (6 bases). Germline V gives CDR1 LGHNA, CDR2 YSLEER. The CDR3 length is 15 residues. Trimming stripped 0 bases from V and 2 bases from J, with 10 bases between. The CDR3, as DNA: TGCGCCAGCAGCCAAGATTGGGGGCAGCAAGAGACCCAGTACTTC. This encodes CASSQDWGQQETQYF.

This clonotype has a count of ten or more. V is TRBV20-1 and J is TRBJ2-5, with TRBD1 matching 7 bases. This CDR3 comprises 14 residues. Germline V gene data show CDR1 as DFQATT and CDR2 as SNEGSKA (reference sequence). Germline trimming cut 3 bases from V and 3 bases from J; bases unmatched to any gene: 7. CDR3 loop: CSASQDRSKETQYF. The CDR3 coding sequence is TGCAGTGCTAGCCAGGACAGGTCGAAAGAGACCCAGTACTTC.

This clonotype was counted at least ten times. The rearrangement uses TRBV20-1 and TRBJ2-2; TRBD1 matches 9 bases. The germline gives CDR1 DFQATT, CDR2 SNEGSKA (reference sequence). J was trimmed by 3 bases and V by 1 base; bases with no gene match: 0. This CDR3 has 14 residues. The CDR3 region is CSARGDRDTGELFF. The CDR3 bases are TGCAGTGCTAGAGGGGACAGGGACACCGGGGAGCTGTTTTTT.

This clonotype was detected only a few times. CDR3 sequence: CSARRGDTEAFF. The CDR3 region has the DNA TGCAGTGCTAGGAGAGGGGACACTGAAGCTTTCTTT. The rearrangement joins TRBV20-1 to TRBJ1-1, with D tentatively TRBD1 (5 bases). The CDR3 has 12 residues. Germline CDR1 and CDR2: DFQATT and SNEGSKA (reference sequence). Trimming shortened V by 3 bases and J by 3 bases, and 8 bases separated the two germline ends.

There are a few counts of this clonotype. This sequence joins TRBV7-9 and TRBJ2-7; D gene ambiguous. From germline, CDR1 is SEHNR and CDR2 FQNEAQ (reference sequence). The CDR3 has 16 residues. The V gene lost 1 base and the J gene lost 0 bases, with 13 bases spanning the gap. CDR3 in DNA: TGTGCCAGCAGCTTAGGTTCTCTCGGAAGCTCCTACGAGCAGTACTTC. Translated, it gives CASSLGSLGSSYEQYF.

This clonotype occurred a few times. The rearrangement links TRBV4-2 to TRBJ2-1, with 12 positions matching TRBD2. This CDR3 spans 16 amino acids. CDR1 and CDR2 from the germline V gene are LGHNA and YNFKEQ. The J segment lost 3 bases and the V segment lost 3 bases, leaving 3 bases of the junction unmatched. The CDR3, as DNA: TGTGCCAGCAGCCAGGAGACTAGCGGGAGCTACAATGAGCAGTTCTTC. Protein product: CASSQETSGSYNEQFF.

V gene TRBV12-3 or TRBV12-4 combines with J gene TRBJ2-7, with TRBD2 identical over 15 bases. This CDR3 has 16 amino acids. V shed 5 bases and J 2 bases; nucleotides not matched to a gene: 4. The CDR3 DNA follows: TGTGCCAGCAGTCCCGGACTAGCGGGAGGGCCCTACGAGCAGTACTTC. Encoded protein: CASSPGLAGGPYEQYF.

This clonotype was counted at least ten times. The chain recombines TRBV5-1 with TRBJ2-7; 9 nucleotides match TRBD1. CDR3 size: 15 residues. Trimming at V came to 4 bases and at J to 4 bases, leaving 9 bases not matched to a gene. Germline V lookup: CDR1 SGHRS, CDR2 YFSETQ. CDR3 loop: CASSPGTGTYYEQYF. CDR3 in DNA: TGCGCCAGCAGCCCCGGGACAGGGACCTATTACGAGCAGTACTTC.

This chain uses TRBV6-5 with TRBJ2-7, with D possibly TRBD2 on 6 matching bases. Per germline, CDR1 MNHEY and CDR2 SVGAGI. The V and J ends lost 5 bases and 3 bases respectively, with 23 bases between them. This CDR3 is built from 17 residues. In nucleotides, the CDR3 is TGTGCCAGCAGTATACTGGCCTCCGGGACTGCCCACTACGAGCAGTACTTC. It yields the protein CASSILASGTAHYEQYF.